One and the same sample provided the 6 T cell receptor beta chains below, sequenced in a study of blood T cells in healthy people across ages. Primers used in a second PCR of roughly 7 to 12 cycles were a sample-barcoded 5' primer and a J-beta primer mix. TCRdb ran MiXCR on the 5' RACE reads and lists one entry per CDR3 protein. This table has about a million distinct CDR3 sequences, more than 30% appearing once. Material for sequencing was blood. These receptor sequences come from a man aged 18-30 years in good health.

The chain is built from TRBV7-3 and TRBJ2-3; perhaps D is TRBD1 or TRBD2 (6 bases each). Germline CDR1 SGHTA, CDR2 FQGTGA. V dropped 3 bases and J dropped 0 bases, with 16 bases sitting between them. The CDR3 spans 17 residues. This chain's CDR3 is CASSFLGGRKSTDTQYF. The CDR3 coding sequence is TGTGCCAGCAGCTTTTTAGGGGGGAGAAAAAGCACAGATACGCAGTATTTT.

This clonotype was observed a few times. V and J are TRBV2 and TRBJ1-1, with D possibly being TRBD1 (5 bases). The CDR3 is 14 residues long. The germline V and J ends were trimmed by 4 bases and 1 base, with 10 bases remaining between them. Looked up from germline, CDR1 is SNHLY and CDR2 is FYNNEI. CDR3 protein: CASSVAGRNTEAFF. In DNA form, the CDR3 reads TGTGCCAGCAGTGTGGCAGGGAGGAACACTGAAGCTTTCTTT.

The J gene is TRBJ1-2, the V gene TRBV20-1; 8 bases are a match to TRBD1. V was clipped by 3 bases and J by 5 bases; unmatched bases: 11. The germline gives CDR1 DFQATT, CDR2 SNEGSKA (reference sequence). CDR3 length: 15 residues. The CDR3 region is CSASGPDRAPYGYTF. Written as DNA, the CDR3 is TGCAGTGCTAGTGGCCCGGACAGGGCGCCTTATGGCTACACCTTC.

The V and J genes are TRBV20-1 and TRBJ1-1, with D uncertain. V was clipped by 6 bases and J by 4 bases, with 15 bases between them. Germline CDR1 is DFQATT and CDR2 is SNEGSKA (reference sequence). The CDR3 loop spans 13 amino acids. CDR3 DNA: TGCAGTGCCCCGGGGATAGGTAGCACTGAAGCTTTCTTT. Residues: CSAPGIGSTEAFF.

This clonotype was recorded a few times. This rearrangement joins TRBV7-3 to TRBJ2-7; D remains ambiguous. Germline V gene data show CDR1 as SGHTA and CDR2 as FQGTGA. Trimming left V 5 bases short and J 6 bases short, with 8 bases between. This CDR3 region has 11 residues. The CDR3 nucleotides read TGTGCCAGCAGCCCCACCAGCGAGCAGTACTTC. Translating it yields CASSPTSEQYF.

The genes are TRBV5-1 and TRBJ2-1; no clear D. The CDR3 sequence is 14 residues long. Trimming took off 0 bases at V and 10 bases at J, with 14 bases between the two ends. The germline V gene has CDR1 SGHRS and CDR2 YFSETQ. The CDR3 protein is CASSLEPSTYEQFF. DNA of the CDR3: TGCGCCAGCAGCTTGGAGCCATCTACCTACGAGCAGTTCTTC.